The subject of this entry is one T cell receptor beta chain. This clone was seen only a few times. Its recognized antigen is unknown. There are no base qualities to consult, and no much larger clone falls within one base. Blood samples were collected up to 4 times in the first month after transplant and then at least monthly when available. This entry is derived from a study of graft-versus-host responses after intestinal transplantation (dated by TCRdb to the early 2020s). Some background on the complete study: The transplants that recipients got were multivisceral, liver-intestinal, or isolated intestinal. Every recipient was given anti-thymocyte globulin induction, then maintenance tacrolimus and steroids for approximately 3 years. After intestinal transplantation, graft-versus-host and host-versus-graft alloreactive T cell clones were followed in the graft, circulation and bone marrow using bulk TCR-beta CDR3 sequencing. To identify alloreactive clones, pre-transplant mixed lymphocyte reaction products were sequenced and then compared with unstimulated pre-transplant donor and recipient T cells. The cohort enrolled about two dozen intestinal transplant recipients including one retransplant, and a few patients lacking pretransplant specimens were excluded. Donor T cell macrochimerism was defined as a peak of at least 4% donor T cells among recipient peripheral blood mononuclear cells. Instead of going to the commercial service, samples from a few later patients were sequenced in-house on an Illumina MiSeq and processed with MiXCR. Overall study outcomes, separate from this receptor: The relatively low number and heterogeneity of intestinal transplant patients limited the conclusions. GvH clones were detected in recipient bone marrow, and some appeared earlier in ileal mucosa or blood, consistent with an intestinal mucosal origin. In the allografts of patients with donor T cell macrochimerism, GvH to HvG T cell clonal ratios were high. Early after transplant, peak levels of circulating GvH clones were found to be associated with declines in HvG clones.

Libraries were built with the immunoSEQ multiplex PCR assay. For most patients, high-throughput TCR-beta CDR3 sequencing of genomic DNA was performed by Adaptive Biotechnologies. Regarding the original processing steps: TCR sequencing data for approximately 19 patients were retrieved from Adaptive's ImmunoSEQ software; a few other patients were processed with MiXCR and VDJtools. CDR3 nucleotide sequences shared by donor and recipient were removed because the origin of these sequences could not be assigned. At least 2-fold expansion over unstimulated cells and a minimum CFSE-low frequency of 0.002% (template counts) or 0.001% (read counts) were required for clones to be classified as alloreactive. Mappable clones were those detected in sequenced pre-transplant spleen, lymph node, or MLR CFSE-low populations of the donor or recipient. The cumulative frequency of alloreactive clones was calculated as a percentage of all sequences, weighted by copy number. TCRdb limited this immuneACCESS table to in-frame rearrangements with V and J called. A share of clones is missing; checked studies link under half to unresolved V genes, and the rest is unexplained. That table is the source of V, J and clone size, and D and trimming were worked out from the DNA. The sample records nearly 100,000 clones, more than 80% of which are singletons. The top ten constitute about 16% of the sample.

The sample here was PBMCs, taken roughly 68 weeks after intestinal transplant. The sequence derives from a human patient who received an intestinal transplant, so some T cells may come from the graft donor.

The nucleotide sequence reads as follows: TGTGCCAGCAGCCCCGGGACAGGGGTTCTCTATGGCTACACCTTC. Its protein product is CASSPGTGVLYGYTF. The receptor chain draws on TRBV11-1 and TRBJ1-2; 10 nucleotides in the junction match TRBD1. Via the germline V gene (reference sequence), CDR1 is SGHAT and CDR2 FQDESV. The CDR3 contains 15 residues, cysteine and phenylalanine counted. Only the CDR3 part of the read is kept: 45 bases, read in frame from the first base. The junction shows trimming of 5 bases on V and 4 bases on J, and the gene matches do not reach 7 bases of it.